These T cell receptor beta chains were read from a single sample in a study of cytomegalovirus exposure and HLA in healthy donors. TCRdb's copy holds only in-frame clones and misses some; the assay was immunoSEQ multiplex PCR. The table has 90,000 to 100,000 clones, 69% seen once. Specimen: PBMCs. All receptors come from a man in his fifties or sixties in good health and CMV-seronegative. Each CDR3 is given without its conserved first and last residue.

>TRBV7-6|TRBJ2-5
ASSPSRGETQY
>TRBV6-5|TRBJ2-7
ASRVGGWRVEQY
>TRBV7-8|TRBJ1-2
ASSPQGRRGGYT
>TRBV18|TRBJ1-2
ASSPRTGLNYGYT
>TRBV7-3|TRBJ2-1
ASSPISRLAGGSNEQF
>TRBV11-1|TRBJ2-2
ASSLDRTGELF
>TRBV7-8|TRBJ1-4
ASSLAGPGTGNEKLF
>TRBV10-3|TRBJ2-5
AISEGQGRETQY
>TRBV2|TRBJ1-6
ASRETQATGGDSPLH
>TRBV2|TRBJ2-1
ASSDGGGEQF
>TRBV6-1|TRBJ2-1
ASSVLSGGLYNEQF
>TRBV10-3|TRBJ1-1
AISTQGQRAEAF
>TRBV11-3|TRBJ1-1
ASSFTGENTEAF
>TRBV10-3|TRBJ2-6
AIEDSSGANVLT
>TRBV25-1|TRBJ2-5
ASSAALLAGGQETQY
>TRBV5-6|TRBJ2-3
ASSTGTSGGTDTQY
>TRBV6-5|TRBJ2-5
ASSDRVETQY
>TRBV7-9|TRBJ2-1
ASSSPFRGGNEQF
>TRBV13|TRBJ2-1
ASSHLTLAGGYNEQF
>TRBV5-1|TRBJ2-5
ASSLEASGSHGETQY
>TRBV25-1|TRBJ1-3
ASSEQGRRSGNTIY
>TRBV7-8|TRBJ1-5
ASSPWRVPAYSNQPQH
>TRBV2|TRBJ1-6
ASTVLDSPLH
>TRBV7-9|TRBJ1-1
ASSLGRVEAF